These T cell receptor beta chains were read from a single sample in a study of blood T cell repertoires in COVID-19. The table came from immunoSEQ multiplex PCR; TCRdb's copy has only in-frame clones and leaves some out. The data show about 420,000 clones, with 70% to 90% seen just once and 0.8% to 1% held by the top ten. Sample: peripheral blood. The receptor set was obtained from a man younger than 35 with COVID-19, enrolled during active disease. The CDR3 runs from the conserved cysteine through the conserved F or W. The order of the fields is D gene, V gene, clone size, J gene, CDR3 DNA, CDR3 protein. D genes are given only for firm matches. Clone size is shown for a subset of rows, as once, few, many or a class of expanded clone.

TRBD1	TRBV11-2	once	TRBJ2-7	TGTGCCAGCAGCTCCCTTTCAGGACAGGGTGCTATAGAGCAGTACTTC	CASSSLSGQGAIEQYF
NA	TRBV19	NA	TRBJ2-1	TGTGCCAGTAGAAATGGAGTAGAGCAGTTCTTC	CASRNGVEQFF
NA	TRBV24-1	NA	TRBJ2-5	TGTGCCACCAGTGATCGTGGACTACCGCAAGAGACCCAGTACTTC	CATSDRGLPQETQYF
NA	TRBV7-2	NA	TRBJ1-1	TGTGCCAGCAGCTCACAGGACACCCTCCCCCTTGAAGCTTTCTTT	CASSSQDTLPLEAFF
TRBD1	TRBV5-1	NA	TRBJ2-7	TGCGCCAGCAGCGCACGTTCCGGGACAGGGGACGAGCAGTACTTC	CASSARSGTGDEQYF
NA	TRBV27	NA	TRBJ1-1	TGTGCCAGCAGTTTTGGGACACCCTACACTGAAGCTTTCTTT	CASSFGTPYTEAFF
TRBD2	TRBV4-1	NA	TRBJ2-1	TGCGCCAGCAGCCAACCCCTAGCGGGGGGGCGATCTGAGCAGTTCTTC	CASSQPLAGGRSEQFF
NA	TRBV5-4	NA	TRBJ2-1	TGTGCCAGCAGGAGGGAACTTGACCCTAGCTCCTACAATGAGCAGTTCTTC	CASRRELDPSSYNEQFF
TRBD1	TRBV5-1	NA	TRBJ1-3	TGCGCCAGCAGCGAAGGGACAGCCTCTGGAAACACCATATATTTT	CASSEGTASGNTIYF
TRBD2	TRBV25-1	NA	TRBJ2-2	TGTGCCAGCAGTGAATTAGGGACTAAAACCGGGGAGCTGTTTTTT	CASSELGTKTGELFF
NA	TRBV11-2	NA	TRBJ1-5	TGTGCCAGCAGCTTTAATCCGGACAGTAATCAGCCCCAGCATTTT	CASSFNPDSNQPQHF
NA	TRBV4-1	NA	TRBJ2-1	TGCGCCAGCAGCCATACTCGACTAGGAGGTAATGAGCAGTTCTTC	CASSHTRLGGNEQFF
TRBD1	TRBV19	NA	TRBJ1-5	TGTGCCAGTAGACCTACGACAGGGGCGGTTCAGCCCCAGCATTTT	CASRPTTGAVQPQHF
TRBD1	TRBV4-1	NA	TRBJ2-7	TGCGCCAGCAGCCACCAGAAGACAGGGTACGAGCAGTACTTC	CASSHQKTGYEQYF
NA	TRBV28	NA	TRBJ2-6	TGTGCCAGCAGTTTCGAGCACTCTGGGGCCAACGTCCTGACTTTC	CASSFEHSGANVLTF
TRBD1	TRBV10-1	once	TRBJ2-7	TGCGCCAGCAGTACGACAGGGATCCCCTACGAGCAGTACTTC	CASSTTGIPYEQYF
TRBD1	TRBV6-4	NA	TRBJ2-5	TGTGCCAGCAGTGACCCAGGACAGGCCCAAGAGACCCAGTACTTC	CASSDPGQAQETQYF
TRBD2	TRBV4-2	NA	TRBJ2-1	TGTGCCAGCAGCCAGGAGCTAGCGGGGGGCCTCAATGAGCAGTTCTTC	CASSQELAGGLNEQFF
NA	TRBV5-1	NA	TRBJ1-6	TGCGCCAGCAGATCGGCGGGGGGCATAGGGTCACCCCTCCACTTT	CASRSAGGIGSPLHF
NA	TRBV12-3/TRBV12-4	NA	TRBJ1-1	TGTGCCAGCAGTGAGGGAGGGTACGTCGAAGCTTTCTTT	CASSEGGYVEAFF
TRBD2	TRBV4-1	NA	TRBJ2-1	TGCGCCAGCAGCCACGGGACTAGCGGGAGTATCAATGAGCAGTTCTTC	CASSHGTSGSINEQFF
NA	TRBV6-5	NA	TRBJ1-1	TGTGCCAGCAGTTACTCCGGGGGGACTGAAGCTTTCTTT	CASSYSGGTEAFF
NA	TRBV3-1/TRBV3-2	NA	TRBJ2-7	TGTGCCAGCAGCCAAGATGGAGCCTACGAGCAGTACTTC	CASSQDGAYEQYF
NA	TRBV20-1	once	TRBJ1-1	TGCAGTGCCCCAGGGAACACTGAAGCTTTCTTT	CSAPGNTEAFF
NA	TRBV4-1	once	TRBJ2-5	TGCGCCAGCAGCTCACCGGGGTTACAAGAGACCCAGTACTTC	CASSSPGLQETQYF
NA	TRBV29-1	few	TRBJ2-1	TGCAGCGTAGTCGGAGGGGTAAATGAGCAGTTCTTC	CSVVGGVNEQFF
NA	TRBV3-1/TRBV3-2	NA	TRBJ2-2	TGTGCCAGCAGCCAGAGGATCGGGAACACCGGGGAGCTGTTTTTT	CASSQRIGNTGELFF
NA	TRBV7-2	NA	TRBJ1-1	TGTGCCAGCACCCGGGCCGTAGGGGTGGAAACTGAAGCTTTCTTT	CASTRAVGVETEAFF
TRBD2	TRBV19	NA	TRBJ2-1	TGTGCCAGTACCCCCGTGAGCGGGGGGATGAATGAGCAGTTCTTC	CASTPVSGGMNEQFF
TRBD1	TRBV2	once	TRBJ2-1	TGTGCCAGCAGTGATCCGGGACAGGGGTTAGGCGAGCAGTTCTTC	CASSDPGQGLGEQFF
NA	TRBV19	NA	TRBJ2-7	TGTGCCAGTACCCCGACAAACTCCTACGAGCAGTACTTC	CASTPTNSYEQYF
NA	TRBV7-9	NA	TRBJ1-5	TGTGCCAGCAGCTTAGCGTCCCAGGGCTTCAATCAGCCCCAGCATTTT	CASSLASQGFNQPQHF
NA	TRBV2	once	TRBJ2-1	TGTGCCAGCAGGGGGCAGTACAATGAGCAGTTCTTC	CASRGQYNEQFF
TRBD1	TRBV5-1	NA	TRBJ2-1	TGCGCCAGCAGCTTGGTACGGACAGGTTACAATGAGCAGTTCTTC	CASSLVRTGYNEQFF
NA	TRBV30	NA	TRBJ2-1	TGTGCCTGGAAACCGGGACTCCCGCCTGGAGAGCAGTTCTTC	CAWKPGLPPGEQFF
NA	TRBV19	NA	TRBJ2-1	TGTGCCAGTAGTCAGAATTTCAATGAGCAGTTCTTC	CASSQNFNEQFF
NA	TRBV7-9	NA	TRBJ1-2	TGTGCCAGCAGCCCCCCCGGGAACTATGGCTACACCTTC	CASSPPGNYGYTF
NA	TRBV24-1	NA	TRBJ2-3	TGTGCCACCAGTGATTCCGCAGGGGATACGCAGTATTTT	CATSDSAGDTQYF